A single sample gave rise to the 24 T cell receptor beta chains below, sequenced in a study of spatial heterogeneity in lung cancer. The time point is: sample taken at primary tumor resection. No antigen has been identified for these receptors. Study-level findings and limits: Tumors with more nonsynonymous mutations had more expanded intratumoral alpha and beta TCRs.

TCRdb ran MiXCR on the 5' RACE reads and lists one entry per CDR3 protein. The sample carries approximately 4,900 distinct CDR3 sequences, roughly 27% recorded once. Sequences were derived from lung tumor tissue, sampled at surgery. The receptors were sampled from a female donor with early-stage non-small cell lung cancer.

This clonotype counts as medium-sized. The gene calls are TRBV10-3 and TRBJ1-4; 8 bases are a match to TRBD1. This CDR3 has 15 amino acids. The V gene end was trimmed by 4 bases and the J gene end by 0 bases; junction bases not matched to a gene: 1. Germline loops: CDR1 ENHRY, CDR2 SYGVKD. The CDR3 coding sequence is TGTGCCATCAGTGCACAGGGGGCAACTAATGAAAAACTGTTTTTT. It translates to CAISAQGATNEKLFF.

This clonotype is medium-sized by share. This rearrangement joins TRBV2 to TRBJ2-7, with TRBD1 matching 11 bases. The CDR3 extends over 14 amino acids. The germline V gene has CDR1 SNHLY and CDR2 FYNNEI. Losses at the gene ends were 5 bases for V and 2 bases for J; bases not matched to a gene: 2. This CDR3 reads CASSSGQGAYEQYF. CDR3 nucleotides: TGTGCCAGCAGTTCGGGACAGGGGGCCTACGAGCAGTACTTC. The full variable domain, with the rest looked up from reference TRBV2 and TRBJ2-7, is EPEVTQTPSHQVTQMGQEVILRCVPISNHLYFYWYRQILGQKVEFLVSFYNNEISEKSEIFDDQFSVERPDGSNFTLKIRSTKLEDSAMYFCASSSGQGAYEQYFGPGTRLTVT.

J is TRBJ2-2 and V is TRBV24-1; TRBD1 agrees at 7 bases. V shed 7 bases and J 3 bases; nucleotides not matched to a gene: 4. The CDR3 covers 14 residues. CDR1 is KGHDR and CDR2 is SFDVKD in the germline V gene. CDR3 residues: CATSETGDTGELFF. CDR3 bases: TGTGCCACCAGCGAAACAGGGGACACCGGGGAGCTGTTTTTT.

By proportion, this clonotype is medium-sized. The chain employs TRBV12-5 and TRBJ1-5; D unresolved. CDR3 length equals 15 residues. Germline CDR1 and CDR2: LGHNT and FRNRAP. Between the trimmed V and J ends, which lost 7 bases and 0 bases, there was a span of 13 bases. The CDR3 loop reads CASAKDGNSNQPQHF. The CDR3 bases are TGTGCTAGTGCCAAGGACGGTAATAGCAATCAGCCCCAGCATTTT.

Sample share makes this clonotype medium-sized. CDR3 region: CASSSRTVPGETQYF. CDR3 nucleotides: TGTGCCAGCAGCTCCAGGACAGTTCCTGGAGAGACCCAGTACTTC. The rearrangement joins TRBV7-7 to TRBJ2-5; D might be TRBD1 (6 bases). V shed 4 bases and J shed 4 bases, with 16 bases lying between them. Per germline, CDR1 SSHAT and CDR2 FNYEAQ (reference sequence). CDR3 length equals 15 residues.

This clonotype was found many times. J is TRBJ1-4 and V is TRBV7-9; the D gene is possibly TRBD1 (6 bases). The CDR3 spans 13 residues. CDR1 is SEHNR, CDR2 FQNEAQ, per germline (reference sequence). The germline V and J ends were trimmed by 10 bases and 8 bases, with 17 bases remaining between them. CDR3 coding DNA: TGTGCCACCCGCACCGGGGGCGGGGAAAAACTGTTTTTT. Translation: CATRTGGGEKLFF.

By sample share, this clonotype is medium-sized (0.01 to 0.1%). The V and J genes are TRBV5-5 and TRBJ1-1; perhaps TRBD1 as D (5 bases). The CDR3 extends over 14 amino acids. Trimming took off 0 bases at V and 0 bases at J, with 6 bases between the two ends. Germline-derived CDR1 and CDR2 are SGHKS and YYEKEE (reference sequence). The CDR3 coding sequence is TGTGCCAGCAGCTTGGGACAGATGAACACTGAAGCTTTCTTT. Amino acids: CASSLGQMNTEAFF.

The chain carries TRBV10-3 and TRBJ2-7; D perhaps matches TRBD2 (5 bases). The V end was cut by 0 bases, the J end by 6 bases, with 15 bases between. The V gene's germline CDR1 is ENHRY and CDR2 SYGVKD. This CDR3 comprises 15 residues. The CDR3 protein is CAISESIRLEGEQYF. CDR3 coding DNA: TGTGCCATCAGTGAGTCGATCCGCCTCGAGGGCGAGCAGTACTTC.

By sample share, this clonotype is large. This clone may be a read error of a much larger clone one base away. The rearrangement uses TRBV9 and TRBJ2-5, with D possibly TRBD2 on 6 matching bases. The CDR3 has 16 amino acids. Trimming shortened V by 0 bases and J by 5 bases, and 17 bases separated the two germline ends. The germline gives CDR1 SGDLS, CDR2 YYNGEE. The CDR3 here is CASSVEGSGRGETQYF. DNA for the CDR3: TGTGCCAGCAGCGTAGAGGGTAGCGGCCGTGGGGAGACCCAGTACTTC. The complete variable domain, with remaining parts taken from reference TRBV9 and TRBJ2-5, reads DSGVTQTPKHLITATGQRVTLRCSPRSGDLSVYWYQQSLDQGLQFLIQYYNGEERAKGNILERFSAQQFPDLHSELNLSSLELGDSALYFCASSVEGSGRGETQYFGPGTRLLVL.

In its sample, this clonotype ranks as medium-sized (0.01 to 0.1%). The chain couples TRBV5-6 to TRBJ2-4; 7 bases line up with TRBD1. With V trimmed by 2 bases and J by 0 bases, 5 bases remained unmatched. There are 16 residues in the CDR3. The germline gives CDR1 SGHDT, CDR2 YYEEEE. The CDR3, as DNA: TGTGCCAGCAGCTTATTAAGGGGGCGAGCCAAAAACATTCAGTACTTC. Encoded protein: CASSLLRGRAKNIQYF.

The V gene is TRBV20-1, the J gene TRBJ2-2; TRBD2 is a possible D gene (5 bases). Trimming removed 5 bases at V and 3 bases at J, with 16 bases between. The CDR3 length is 15 residues. Germline CDR1 DFQATT, CDR2 SNEGSKA (reference sequence). The CDR3 protein is CSARGLGVHTGELFF. The CDR3 nucleotides are TGCAGTGCTCGAGGGCTTGGGGTCCACACCGGGGAGCTGTTTTTT.

This clonotype ranks as medium-sized (0.01 to 0.1%). This chain joins TRBV6-6 and TRBJ2-1, with D maybe TRBD1 (6 bases). CDR3 size: 14 residues. The V gene lost 8 bases and the J gene lost 4 bases, with 15 bases spanning the gap. Germline V gene lookup returns CDR1 MNHNY and CDR2 SVGAGI (reference sequence). The CDR3 here is CASSDRSQYNEQFF. CDR3 sequence (DNA): TGTGCCAGCTCCGACAGGAGTCAATACAATGAGCAGTTCTTC.

This clonotype is judged medium-sized. The V gene is TRBV6-5, the J gene TRBJ2-7; no definite D call. CDR3 length equals 15 residues. V was trimmed by 0 bases and J by 3 bases, leaving 12 bases between them. The germline gives CDR1 MNHEY, CDR2 SVGAGI. The chain's CDR3 is CASSYSLADLYEQYF. As DNA, the CDR3 is TGTGCCAGCAGTTACTCGTTAGCAGACCTCTACGAGCAGTACTTC.

In this sample, this clonotype turned up a few times. The J gene is TRBJ2-5, the V gene TRBV28, with 11 bases identical to TRBD2. In germline, CDR1 is MDHEN, CDR2 SYDVKM. The CDR3 consists of 16 residues. After removal of 3 bases from V and 1 base from J, the junction contained 4 bases not matched to a gene. The CDR3 here is CASSLGTSGFQETQYF. The CDR3 DNA reads TGTGCCAGCAGTTTGGGGACTAGCGGCTTCCAAGAGACCCAGTACTTC.

The table lists this clonotype with a few counts. The chain combines TRBV11-2 with TRBJ1-1; D is uncertain. V lost 1 base, J lost 0 bases, and 9 bases lay in between. The CDR3 is 15 residues long. Germline values: CDR1 SGHAT, CDR2 FQNNGV. The CDR3 loop reads CASSLGAAMNTEAFF. The CDR3 region has the DNA TGTGCCAGCAGCTTAGGTGCAGCCATGAACACTGAAGCTTTCTTT.

This clonotype is labeled as medium-sized. The rearrangement links TRBV15 to TRBJ2-7; weak D call: TRBD1 (6 bases). The CDR3 has 12 amino acids. In germline, CDR1 is LNHNV, CDR2 YYDKDF (reference sequence). Trimming shortened V by 2 bases and J by 5 bases, and 7 bases separated the two germline ends. CDR3 sequence: CATSRHRDEQYF. DNA for the CDR3: TGTGCCACCAGCAGACACAGGGACGAGCAGTACTTC.

By share of the sample, this clonotype is medium-sized (0.01 to 0.1%). This sequence joins TRBV5-1 and TRBJ2-5, with no clear D. The V gene lost 1 base and the J gene lost 5 bases, with 9 bases spanning the gap. The germline gives CDR1 SGHRS, CDR2 YFSETQ. This CDR3 is 13 amino acids long. CDR3 DNA sequence: TGCGCCAGCAGCTTGTCCCCGCCGGAGACCCAGTACTTC. Protein sequence: CASSLSPPETQYF. Full variable domain (outside the CDR3, taken from reference TRBV5-1 and TRBJ2-5): KAGVTQTPRYLIKTRGQQVTLSCSPISGHRSVSWYQQTPGQGLQFLFEYFSETQRNKGNFPGRFSGRQFSNSRSEMNVSTLELGDSALYLCASSLSPPETQYFGPGTRLLVL.

The rearrangement uses TRBV7-9 and TRBJ1-1, with D uncertain. The CDR3 length is 11 residues. The V gene lost 5 bases and the J gene lost 5 bases, with 6 bases spanning the gap. CDR1 is SEHNR, CDR2 FQNEAQ, per germline (reference sequence). The CDR3 loop reads CASSPETEAFF. CDR3 nucleotide sequence: TGTGCCAGCAGCCCAGAAACTGAAGCTTTCTTT.

By proportion, this clonotype is medium-sized. The chain uses TRBV27 and TRBJ1-2; TRBD1 aligns across 9 bases. J lost 3 bases, V lost 0 bases, and 2 bases had no gene match. Germline CDR1 MNHEY, CDR2 SMNVEV (reference sequence). This CDR3 spans 15 amino acids. The CDR3 coding sequence is TGTGCCAGCAGTTTATCACAGGGGGCTTACTATGGCTACACCTTC. Protein sequence: CASSLSQGAYYGYTF.

By share of the sample, this clonotype is medium-sized (0.01 to 0.1%). The chain is built from TRBV6-2 or TRBV6-3 and TRBJ2-2, with 7 bases aligning to TRBD1. The CDR3 spans 14 residues. V trimming: 6 bases; J trimming: 3 bases; junction bases outside the gene matches: 4. The germline V gene has CDR1 MNHEY and CDR2 SVGEGT. The CDR3: CASRGQSDTGELFF. CDR3 bases: TGTGCCAGCAGGGGACAGTCAGACACCGGGGAGCTGTTTTTT.

The chain has TRBV12-3 or TRBV12-4 and TRBJ2-2; 8 bases fit TRBD1. Trimming removed 8 bases from V and 2 bases from J; junction bases left unmatched: 7. The CDR3 loop spans 15 amino acids. In DNA, the CDR3 is TGTGCCAGCGGGACAGGCAGTAGAAACACCGGGGAGCTGTTTTTT. Its translation is CASGTGSRNTGELFF.

Relative to its sample, this clonotype is medium-sized. CDR3 DNA sequence: TGTGCCAGCGGCTTACGGGGGCAGCCCAAAAACATTCAGTACTTC. Its protein product is CASGLRGQPKNIQYF. The chain recombines TRBV6-2 or TRBV6-3 with TRBJ2-4; D possibly uses TRBD1 or TRBD2 (6 bases each). V shed 8 bases and J shed 2 bases, with 16 bases lying between them. The CDR3 covers 15 residues. Germline-derived CDR1 and CDR2 are MNHEY and SVGEGT.

This clonotype was counted ten times or more. The chain carries TRBV3-1 and TRBJ1-3; 7 bases are a match to TRBD1. This CDR3 region has 15 residues. V trimming: 3 bases; J trimming: 4 bases; junction bases outside the gene matches: 6. Per germline, CDR1 LGHDT and CDR2 YNNKEL (reference sequence). The CDR3 sequence is CASSQTGQAGNTIYF. CDR3 DNA sequence: TGTGCCAGCAGCCAGACAGGGCAGGCCGGAAACACCATATATTTT.

This clonotype is medium-sized by share. CDR3 DNA sequence: TGTGCCAGCAGCCAGACGGAGATTAGCACAGATACGCAGTATTTT. It is translated as CASSQTEISTDTQYF. The chain couples TRBV4-2 to TRBJ2-3, with unresolved D. CDR3 length: 15 amino acids. Trimming cost V 3 bases and J 0 bases, with 10 bases left between them. Germline V gene data show CDR1 as LGHNA and CDR2 as YNFKEQ.